These 14 T cell receptor beta chains came from one sample sequenced in a study of human T cells and chemical hapten exposure (dated by TCRdb to the early 2020s). Receptor amplification or capture employed RACE. The reads were generated on a NextSeq 500. Using fastp at Q25 and MiXCR, TCRdb reprocessed the public reads and kept productive beta chains. Rows are unified per CDR3 protein, each entry keeping the most common DNA and genes. This sample gives roughly 380,000 distinct CDR3 sequences in total; roughly 6.3% of them show up just once. Jointly, the top ten make up around 5.8% of the sample. The time point label for this specimen denotes: patch test 2, 6 weeks after DPC sensitization. The treatment or condition label of this sample denotes: therapeutic diphenylcyclopropenone sensitization with weekly scalp DPC. This sample comprised whole blood, obtained in connection with sensitization to the hapten diphenylcyclopropenone (DPC). The receptors shown here come from a woman between 18 and 30 years old with alopecia areata. Some clones in this sample may be carry-over from other donors' samples.

The chain's CDR3 is CSSRDRGRCNQPQHF. The CDR3 nucleotides are TGCAGCTCCCGGGACAGGGGGAGATGCAATCAGCCCCAGCATTTT. The gene calls are TRBV29-1 and TRBJ1-5; 11 bases agree with TRBD1. J lost 2 bases, V lost 8 bases, and 8 bases had no gene match. CDR1 SQVTM and CDR2 ANQGSEA come from the germline V gene. There are 15 residues in the CDR3.

This clonotype was observed at least ten times. This chain links TRBV7-2 with TRBJ1-3; TRBD1 matches at 9 bases. The CDR3 runs to 15 residues. J was trimmed by 2 bases and V by 4 bases; bases with no gene match: 3. The germline V gene has CDR1 SGHTA and CDR2 FQGNSA. This chain's CDR3 is CASSSGTGTGNTIYF. The CDR3 DNA follows: TGTGCCAGCAGCTCAGGGACAGGGACTGGAAACACCATATATTTT.

The sample holds many counts of this clonotype. This chain connects TRBV11-2 to TRBJ1-3; 7 bases are a match to TRBD1. J gave up 0 bases and V 5 bases, and 10 bases lay outside the gene matches. This CDR3 is built from 17 residues. CDR1 SGHAT and CDR2 FQNNGV come from the germline V gene. For the CDR3, the DNA is TGTGCCAGCAGCCGGATCCGGGGACAGCTCTCTGGAAACACCATATATTTT. Protein sequence: CASSRIRGQLSGNTIYF.

This clonotype was found a few times. V usage is TRBV9 and J usage is TRBJ1-4; D not resolved. CDR3 size: 14 residues. V shed 1 base and J shed 8 bases, with 12 bases lying between them. Germline CDR1 is SGDLS and CDR2 is YYNGEE. The CDR3 nucleotides read TGTGCCAGCAGCGTACGCCCTAAGGCAGAAAAACTGTTTTTT. Translated, it gives CASSVRPKAEKLFF.

This clonotype showed up many times. The genes are TRBV5-1 and TRBJ1-1, with a weak D call TRBD1 (6 bases). Per germline, CDR1 SGHRS and CDR2 YFSETQ. Trimming cost V 0 bases and J 1 base, with 10 bases left between them. This CDR3 has 15 residues. The CDR3 sequence is CASSLGGQENTEAFF. The DNA of the CDR3 is TGCGCCAGCAGCTTGGGGGGGCAGGAGAACACTGAAGCTTTCTTT.

This clonotype was counted only a few times. The chain uses TRBV11-1 and TRBJ2-3, with D uncertain. Trimming took off 2 bases at V and 4 bases at J, with 7 bases between the two ends. This CDR3 spans 13 amino acids. Germline V gives CDR1 SGHAT, CDR2 FQDESV (reference sequence). The CDR3 region is CASSLILADTQYF. CDR3 DNA: TGTGCCAGCAGCTTAATCCTCGCAGATACGCAGTATTTT.

This clonotype was recorded at least ten times. The J gene is TRBJ2-3, the V gene TRBV19; D is uncertain. With 9 bases removed from V and 6 bases from J, the gap between germline ends came to 19 bases. The CDR3 has 14 amino acids. Germline CDR1 LNHDA, CDR2 SQIVND (reference sequence). CDR3 sequence (DNA): TGTGCCAGCAGGCACCAAGGCGAGGATGATACGCAGTATTTT. It encodes CASRHQGEDDTQYF.

This clonotype came up a few times. This sequence joins TRBV4-2 and TRBJ2-1, with TRBD2 matching 10 bases. Germline V gene sequence: CDR1 LGHNA, CDR2 YNFKEQ. This CDR3 is built from 16 residues. The ends lost 4 bases at V and 5 bases at J; junction bases unmatched: 8. The CDR3 DNA follows: TGTGCCAGCAGCCTTGAACTAGCGGGAACAAACAATGAGCAGTTCTTC. Its translation: CASSLELAGTNNEQFF.

This clonotype was recorded a few times. In DNA, the CDR3 is TGTGCCAGCAGCTTAGGTCTGGCAGACAATGGCTACACCTTC. Encoded protein: CASSLGLADNGYTF. The V and J genes are TRBV11-2 and TRBJ1-2; no definite D call. V was trimmed by 1 base and J by 6 bases, leaving 12 bases between them. The germline V gene encodes CDR1 SGHAT and CDR2 FQNNGV. This CDR3 spans 14 amino acids.

J is TRBJ1-1 and V is TRBV13; D uncertain. CDR3 length: 16 residues. V was shortened by 1 base and J by 7 bases, with 19 bases between the two germline ends. CDR1 PRHDT and CDR2 FYEKMQ come from the germline V gene (reference sequence). The chain's CDR3 is CASSLVAGFGYIEAFF. DNA of the CDR3: TGTGCCAGCAGCTTAGTAGCGGGGTTTGGGTACATTGAAGCTTTCTTT.

In this sample, this clonotype turned up many times. The rearrangement joins TRBV7-8 to TRBJ1-1; possibly TRBD1 for D (5 bases). This CDR3 contains 13 residues. Between the trimmed V and J ends, which lost 4 bases and 6 bases, there was a span of 12 bases. Per the germline V gene, CDR1 is SGHVS and CDR2 is FQNEAQ. The chain's CDR3 is CASSCPGCAEAFF. As DNA, the CDR3 is TGTGCCAGCAGCTGCCCAGGGTGCGCTGAAGCTTTCTTT.

This clonotype came up many times. This sequence joins TRBV27 and TRBJ1-6; weak D call: TRBD1 (5 bases). The germline CDR1 and CDR2 sequences are MNHEY and SMNVEV (reference sequence). V lost 0 bases, J lost 10 bases, and 13 bases lay in between. This CDR3 is 15 amino acids long. CDR3: CASSLSRQGYSPLHF. The CDR3 DNA is TGTGCCAGCAGTTTATCGCGCCAGGGTTACTCACCCCTCCACTTT.

This clonotype has a handful of counts. The V and J genes are TRBV29-1 and TRBJ2-7; perhaps TRBD2 as D (6 bases). CDR3 length equals 12 residues. From germline, CDR1 is SQVTM and CDR2 ANQGSEA. V dropped 6 bases and J dropped 6 bases, with 15 bases sitting between them. Here the CDR3 reads CSVLGGSGEQYF. The DNA of the CDR3 is TGCAGCGTCTTGGGGGGATCTGGCGAGCAGTACTTC.

V gene TRBV10-3 combines with J gene TRBJ2-3; 9 bases are shared with TRBD1. The CDR3 totals 15 residues. CDR1 ENHRY and CDR2 SYGVKD come from the germline V gene. V lost 6 bases, J lost 3 bases, and 7 bases stayed unmatched. CDR3 in DNA: TGTGCCATCAGCCGCCAGGGACAGGGAACAGATACGCAGTATTTT. This sequence encodes CAISRQGQGTDTQYF.